The next 20 T cell receptor beta chains were all read from a single sample in a study of blood T cell repertoires in COVID-19. Measured with immunoSEQ multiplex PCR; TCRdb has only the in-frame clones, and not every one. Among 400,000 to 500,000 clones listed, approximately 87% were seen once. Sample: PBMCs or T cells enriched from blood (not recorded which). The source is a woman aged 35 to 49 who had recovered from COVID-19.

The table lists this clone with a few counts. In DNA, the CDR3 is TGTGCCAGCAGCTCCCAGGACACTAACTATGGCTACACCTTC. Its protein is CASSSQDTNYGYTF. The rearrangement links TRBV7-6 to TRBJ1-2; D might be TRBD1 (5 bases). The V and J ends lost 4 bases and 0 bases respectively, with 9 bases between them. This CDR3 has 14 amino acids. Germline-derived CDR1 and CDR2 are SGHVS and FNYEAQ.

The V gene is TRBV28, the J gene TRBJ1-2; 11 bases are shared with TRBD1. The CDR3 runs 13 residues. The V gene's germline CDR1 is MDHEN and CDR2 SYDVKM. Unmatched junction bases numbered 5, after V lost 9 bases and J lost 5 bases. In DNA form, the CDR3 reads TGTGCCAGTAGGGACAGGGGGGGATATGGCTACACCTTC. This encodes CASRDRGGYGYTF.

The V gene is TRBV25-1, the J gene TRBJ1-1; TRBD1 aligns across 8 bases. The length of the CDR3 is 13 residues. V was pared by 8 bases and J by 5 bases, with 7 bases of the junction left unmatched. Germline V gene data show CDR1 as MGHDK and CDR2 as SYGVNS. CDR3 sequence reads: CASALTGVTEAFF. In nucleotides, the CDR3 is TGTGCCAGCGCCCTGACAGGGGTTACTGAAGCTTTCTTT.

The genes are TRBV2 and TRBJ2-3; D gene uncertain. There are 13 residues in the CDR3. The V end was cut by 3 bases, the J end by 1 base, with 5 bases between. Germline lookup yields CDR1 SNHLY and CDR2 FYNNEI. The CDR3 DNA reads TGTGCCAGCAGTGATCAGGGCACAGATACGCAGTATTTT. Translated: CASSDQGTDTQYF.

The chain carries TRBV4-3 and TRBJ1-2; the D is unclear. The germline V gene encodes CDR1 LGHNA and CDR2 YSLEER. The germline V and J ends were trimmed by 5 bases and 8 bases, with 21 bases remaining between them. This CDR3 region has 15 residues. CDR3: CASSAEDGILGGYTF. Written as DNA, the CDR3 is TGCGCCAGCAGCGCGGAGGACGGAATCCTCGGGGGCTACACCTTC.

The V and J genes are TRBV6-2 or TRBV6-3 and TRBJ1-5; 9 positions match TRBD1. The CDR3 is made up of 18 amino acids. Germline loops: CDR1 MNHEY, CDR2 SVGEGT. V was clipped by 1 base and J by 7 bases; unmatched bases: 14. For the CDR3, the DNA is TGTGCCAGCAGTTACTATGGGACAGGGAACTATTTTATACAGCCCCAGCATTTT. Translated, it gives CASSYYGTGNYFIQPQHF.

In this sample, this clone turned up once. In DNA form, the CDR3 reads TGTGCCAGCATTGGGGACAGGCTCGGTGGCTACACCTTC. Protein product: CASIGDRLGGYTF. The rearrangement links TRBV2 to TRBJ1-2, with 8 bases fitting TRBD1. Germline V lookup: CDR1 SNHLY, CDR2 FYNNEI. V shed 7 bases and J 7 bases; nucleotides not matched to a gene: 8. The CDR3 consists of 13 residues. Together with reference TRBV2 and TRBJ1-2, the CDR3 gives the full variable domain: EPEVTQTPSHQVTQMGQEVILRCVPISNHLYFYWYRQILGQKVEFLVSFYNNEISEKSEIFDDQFSVERPDGSNFTLKIRSTKLEDSAMYFCASIGDRLGGYTFGSGTRLTVV.

The chain has TRBV5-4 and TRBJ1-6, with D possibly being TRBD1 (6 bases). CDR3 size: 12 residues. V lost 4 bases and J 16 bases, leaving 15 bases between the germline ends. Germline values: CDR1 SGHNT, CDR2 YYREEE (reference sequence). As DNA, the CDR3 is TGTGCCAGCAGCACCCAGGACAGTCTACTCCACTTT. Its protein product is CASSTQDSLLHF.

J is TRBJ2-5 and V is TRBV27, with D possibly being TRBD1 (6 bases). The V and J ends lost 0 bases and 2 bases respectively, with 16 bases between them. The CDR3 contains 17 residues. Looked up from germline, CDR1 is MNHEY and CDR2 is SMNVEV (reference sequence). The CDR3 DNA reads as TGTGCCAGCAGTTTATCCCCCAGGGGATGGGAGCAAGAGACCCAGTACTTC. Protein sequence: CASSLSPRGWEQETQYF.

The chain employs TRBV14 and TRBJ2-1; 9 bases are shared with TRBD2. The ends lost 2 bases at V and 7 bases at J; junction bases unmatched: 9. This CDR3 has 16 residues. Germline V lookup: CDR1 SGHDN, CDR2 FVKESK. As DNA, the CDR3 is TGTGCCAGCAGCCAATTCTTGGCGGGAGGGTGGAATGAGCAGTTCTTC. Its protein product is CASSQFLAGGWNEQFF. Full variable domain (remainder filled in from reference TRBV14 and TRBJ2-1): EAGVTQFPSHSVIEKGQTVTLRCDPISGHDNLYWYRRVMGKEIKFLLHFVKESKQDESGMPNNRFLAERTGGTYSTLKVQPAELEDSGVYFCASSQFLAGGWNEQFFGPGTRLTVL.

This chain links TRBV19 with TRBJ1-2; 7 positions match TRBD1. V was clipped by 4 bases and J by 4 bases; unmatched bases: 9. This CDR3 has 15 residues. From germline, CDR1 is LNHDA and CDR2 SQIVND (reference sequence). The CDR3 DNA is TGTGCCAGTAGTACCTACACAGGGGTTCTCTATGGCTACACCTTC. Protein sequence: CASSTYTGVLYGYTF.

The genes are TRBV12-3 or TRBV12-4 and TRBJ1-2; TRBD1 might be the D (5 bases). This CDR3 is built from 13 residues. Trimming left V 1 base short and J 4 bases short, with 7 bases between. The CDR3 here is CASSLGRVYGYTF. In DNA form, the CDR3 reads TGTGCCAGCAGTTTAGGCAGGGTCTATGGCTACACCTTC.

The chain couples TRBV2 to TRBJ2-1; 10 bases are shared with TRBD1. The CDR3 sequence is 12 residues long. Germline CDR1 is SNHLY and CDR2 is FYNNEI. The trim removed 8 bases at V and 8 bases at J, leaving 3 bases unmatched. CDR3 residues: CASQTGGYEQFF. CDR3 nucleotides: TGTGCCAGCCAGACAGGGGGCTATGAGCAGTTCTTC.

The chain carries TRBV7-9 and TRBJ2-1; D remains unclear. The germline V gene has CDR1 SEHNR and CDR2 FQNEAQ (reference sequence). This CDR3 has 10 residues. Trimming stripped 8 bases from V and 6 bases from J, with 5 bases between. The CDR3 nucleotides are TGTGCCAGCGCTAGCAATGAGCAGTTCTTC. Translated: CASASNEQFF.

This chain uses TRBV12-3 or TRBV12-4 with TRBJ1-1; D unclear. The V and J ends lost 8 bases and 2 bases respectively, with 12 bases between them. CDR3 length: 13 residues. CDR3 coding DNA: TGTGCCAGCGCTATGGCGGTTAACACTGAAGCTTTCTTT. This codes for CASAMAVNTEAFF.

V usage is TRBV29-1 and J usage is TRBJ1-6; TRBD1 matches 10 bases. This CDR3 comprises 13 residues. Germline assignment: CDR1 SQVTM and CDR2 ANQGSEA. V was clipped by 8 bases and J by 7 bases; unmatched bases: 5. In nucleotides, the CDR3 is TGCAGCTTCCGGGACAGGGGAAATTCACCCCTCCACTTT. This codes for CSFRDRGNSPLHF.

The chain couples TRBV19 to TRBJ2-3; 7 nucleotides agree with TRBD2. The CDR3 has 16 amino acids. Germline V gene data show CDR1 as LNHDA and CDR2 as SQIVND (reference sequence). V shed 5 bases and J 3 bases; nucleotides not matched to a gene: 11. DNA for the CDR3: TGTGCCAGTAGTTCCCAACCTAGCGGAGTAACAGATACGCAGTATTTT. Amino acids: CASSSQPSGVTDTQYF.

This clone was seen just once. V usage is TRBV9 and J usage is TRBJ2-5; 11 bases are a match to TRBD2. The CDR3 contains 18 residues. Trimming cost V 3 bases and J 5 bases; bases outside gene matches: 15. Looked up from germline, CDR1 is SGDLS and CDR2 is YYNGEE. The CDR3 DNA sequence: TGTGCCAGCAGCGAGCATTTTGGCCTAGCGGGAGGCAGGGAGACCCAGTACTTC. Protein sequence: CASSEHFGLAGGRETQYF.

This chain connects TRBV28 to TRBJ2-7; 7 bases are shared with TRBD1. V was clipped by 6 bases and J by 3 bases; unmatched bases: 5. The CDR3 length is 13 residues. CDR1 is MDHEN, CDR2 SYDVKM, per germline. CDR3 amino acids: CASRGGPDYEQYF. In nucleotides, the CDR3 is TGTGCCAGCAGAGGGGGCCCAGACTACGAGCAGTACTTC.

This chain connects TRBV3-1 (or the pseudogene TRBV3-2) to TRBJ2-1, with 7 bases fitting TRBD1. Germline-derived CDR1 and CDR2 are LGHDT and YNNKEL (reference sequence). V gave up 4 bases and J gave up 7 bases; unmatched junction bases: 10. The CDR3 is 15 amino acids. The CDR3, as DNA: TGTGCCAGCAGCCCTCGAGGCAGGGGGATTAATGAGCAGTTCTTC. The encoded protein is CASSPRGRGINEQFF.